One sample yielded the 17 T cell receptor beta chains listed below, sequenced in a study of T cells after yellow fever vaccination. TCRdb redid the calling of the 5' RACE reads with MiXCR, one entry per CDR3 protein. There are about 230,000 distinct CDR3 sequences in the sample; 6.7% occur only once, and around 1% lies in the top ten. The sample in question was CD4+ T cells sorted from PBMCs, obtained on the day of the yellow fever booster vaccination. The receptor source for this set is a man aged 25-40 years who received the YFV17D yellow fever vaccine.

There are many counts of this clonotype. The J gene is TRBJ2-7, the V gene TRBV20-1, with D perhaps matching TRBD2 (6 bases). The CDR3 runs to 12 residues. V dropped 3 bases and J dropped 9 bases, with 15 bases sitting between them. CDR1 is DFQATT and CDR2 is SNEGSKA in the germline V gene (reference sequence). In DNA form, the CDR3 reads TGCAGTGCTAGGTCGGAGGGACGGGGGCAGTACTTC. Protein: CSARSEGRGQYF.

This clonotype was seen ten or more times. Here the CDR3 reads CASSSPGGLGYGYTF. In DNA form, the CDR3 reads TGTGCCAGCAGCTCGCCAGGGGGACTAGGCTATGGCTACACCTTC. This chain links TRBV5-4 with TRBJ1-2, with TRBD1 matching over 7 bases. Unmatched junction bases numbered 9, after V lost 3 bases and J lost 4 bases. The CDR3 extends over 15 amino acids. Germline V lookup: CDR1 SGHNT, CDR2 YYREEE (reference sequence).

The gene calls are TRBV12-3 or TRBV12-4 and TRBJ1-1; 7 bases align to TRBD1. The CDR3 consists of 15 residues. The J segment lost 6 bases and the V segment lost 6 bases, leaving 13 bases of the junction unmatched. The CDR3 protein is CASRPQGQWDSEAFF. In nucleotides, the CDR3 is TGTGCCAGCAGGCCCCAGGGACAGTGGGATTCTGAAGCTTTCTTT.

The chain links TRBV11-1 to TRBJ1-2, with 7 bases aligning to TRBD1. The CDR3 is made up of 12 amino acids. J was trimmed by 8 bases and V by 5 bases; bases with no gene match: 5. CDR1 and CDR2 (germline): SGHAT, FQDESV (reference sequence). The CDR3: CASSTGTEGYTF. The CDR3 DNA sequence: TGTGCCAGCAGCACCGGGACAGAGGGCTACACCTTC.

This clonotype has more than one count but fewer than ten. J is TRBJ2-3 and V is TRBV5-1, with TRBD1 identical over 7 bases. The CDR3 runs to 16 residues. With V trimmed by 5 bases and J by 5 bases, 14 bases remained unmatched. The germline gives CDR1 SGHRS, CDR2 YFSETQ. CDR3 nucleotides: TGCGCCAGCAGTTCCGGAACGGGACAGAGACAAGATACGCAGTATTTT. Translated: CASSSGTGQRQDTQYF.

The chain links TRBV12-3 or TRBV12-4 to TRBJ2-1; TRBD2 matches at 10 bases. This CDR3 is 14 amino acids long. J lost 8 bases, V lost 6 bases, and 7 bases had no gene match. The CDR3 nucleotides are TGTGCCAGCAGCGCTAGCGGGAGATTTGATGAGCAGTTCTTC. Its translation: CASSASGRFDEQFF.

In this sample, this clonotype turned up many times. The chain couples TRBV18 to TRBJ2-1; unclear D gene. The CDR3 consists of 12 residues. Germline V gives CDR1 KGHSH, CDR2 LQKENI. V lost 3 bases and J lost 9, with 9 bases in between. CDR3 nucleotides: TGTGCCAGCTCACCCTACGACGGTGAGCAGTTCTTC. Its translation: CASSPYDGEQFF.

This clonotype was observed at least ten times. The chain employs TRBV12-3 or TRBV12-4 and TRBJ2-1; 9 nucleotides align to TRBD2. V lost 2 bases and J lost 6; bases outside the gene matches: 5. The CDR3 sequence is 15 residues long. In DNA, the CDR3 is TGTGCCAGCAGTTTATGGCTAGCGGGATCCAATGAGCAGTTCTTC. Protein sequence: CASSLWLAGSNEQFF.

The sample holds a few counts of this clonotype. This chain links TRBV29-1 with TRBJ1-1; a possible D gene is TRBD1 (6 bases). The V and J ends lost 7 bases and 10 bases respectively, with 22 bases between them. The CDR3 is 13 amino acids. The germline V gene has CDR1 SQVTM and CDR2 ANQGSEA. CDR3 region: CSGSEGGGFGAFF. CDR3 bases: TGCAGCGGCTCAGAGGGGGGCGGGTTTGGAGCTTTCTTT.

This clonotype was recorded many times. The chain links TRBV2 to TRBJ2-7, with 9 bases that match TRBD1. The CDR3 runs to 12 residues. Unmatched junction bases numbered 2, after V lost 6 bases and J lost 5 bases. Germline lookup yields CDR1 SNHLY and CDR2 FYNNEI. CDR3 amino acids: CASSRDRDEQYF. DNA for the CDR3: TGTGCCAGCAGCAGGGACAGGGACGAGCAGTACTTC.

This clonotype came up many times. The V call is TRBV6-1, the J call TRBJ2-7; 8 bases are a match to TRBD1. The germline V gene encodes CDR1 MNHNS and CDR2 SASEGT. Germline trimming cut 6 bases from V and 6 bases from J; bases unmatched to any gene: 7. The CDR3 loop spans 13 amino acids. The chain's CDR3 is CASRSGQGREQYF. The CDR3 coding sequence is TGTGCCAGCAGGAGCGGACAGGGTCGCGAGCAGTACTTC.

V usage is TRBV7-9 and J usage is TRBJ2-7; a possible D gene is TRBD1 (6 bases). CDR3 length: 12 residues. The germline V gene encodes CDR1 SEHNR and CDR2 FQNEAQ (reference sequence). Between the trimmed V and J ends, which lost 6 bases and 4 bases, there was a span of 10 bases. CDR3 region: CASSWTVYEQYF. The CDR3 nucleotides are TGTGCCAGCAGTTGGACAGTGTACGAGCAGTACTTC.

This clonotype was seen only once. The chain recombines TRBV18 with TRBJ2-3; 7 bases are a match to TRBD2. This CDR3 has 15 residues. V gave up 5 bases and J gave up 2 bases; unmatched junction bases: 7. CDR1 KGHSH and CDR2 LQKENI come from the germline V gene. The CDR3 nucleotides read TGTGCCAGCTCATCTTTGGCGGGGGACACAGATACGCAGTATTTT. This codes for CASSSLAGDTDTQYF.

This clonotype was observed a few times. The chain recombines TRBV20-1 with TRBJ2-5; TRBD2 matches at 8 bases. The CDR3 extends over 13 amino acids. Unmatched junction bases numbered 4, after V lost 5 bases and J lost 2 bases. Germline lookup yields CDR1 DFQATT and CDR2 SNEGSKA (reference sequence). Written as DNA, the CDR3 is TGCAGTGCTCGCCCTAGCGGGCAAGAGACCCAGTACTTC. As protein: CSARPSGQETQYF.

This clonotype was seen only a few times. The CDR3 DNA follows: TGCAGTGCCTCCCGGGACCTCAATCAGCCCCAGCATTTT. This encodes CSASRDLNQPQHF. This chain connects TRBV20-1 to TRBJ1-5; the D gene is possibly TRBD1 (5 bases). CDR1 is DFQATT, CDR2 SNEGSKA, per germline (reference sequence). V gave up 6 bases and J gave up 3 bases, with 12 bases separating them. The length of the CDR3 is 13 residues.

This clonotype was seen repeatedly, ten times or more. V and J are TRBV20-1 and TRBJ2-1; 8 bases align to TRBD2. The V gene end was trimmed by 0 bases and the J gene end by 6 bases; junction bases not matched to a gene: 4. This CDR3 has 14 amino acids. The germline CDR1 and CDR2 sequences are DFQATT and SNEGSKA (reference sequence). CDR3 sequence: CSARDLGLVNEQFF. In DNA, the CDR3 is TGCAGTGCTAGAGATTTGGGACTAGTCAATGAGCAGTTCTTC.

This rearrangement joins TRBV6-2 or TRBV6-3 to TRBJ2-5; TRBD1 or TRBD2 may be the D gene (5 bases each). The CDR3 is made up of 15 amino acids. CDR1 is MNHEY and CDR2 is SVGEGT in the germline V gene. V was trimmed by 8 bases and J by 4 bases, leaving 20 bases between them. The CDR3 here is CASSPGKGIGETQYF. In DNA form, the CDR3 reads TGTGCCAGCTCCCCGGGGAAGGGGATCGGAGAGACCCAGTACTTC.